The next 19 T cell receptor beta chains were all read from a single sample in a study of cytomegalovirus exposure and HLA in healthy donors (dated by TCRdb to the late 2010s). The library was generated by the immunoSEQ multiplex PCR assay. A mixture of 60 forward primers for TCR Vbeta segments and 13 reverse primers for TCR Jbeta segments was used in the multiplex PCR. Imported from immuneACCESS, the table was reduced by TCRdb to in-frame sequences with V and J called. These copies leave out some clones; in studies compared against another copy, an unresolved V gene accounts for under half, and the cause of the remainder is not known. The sample table records roughly 240,000 clones; over 80% of these occur just once. The top ten clonotypes cover 5% to 6.5% of the sample. Sequencing was done on a sample of PBMCs. The receptor source for this set is a woman in her forties in good health and CMV-seropositive.

The chain employs TRBV30 and TRBJ2-5, with D perhaps TRBD1 (7 bases). V lost 2 bases and J lost 1, with 11 bases in between. The CDR3 has 14 amino acids. Germline assignment: CDR1 GTSNPN and CDR2 SVGIG (reference sequence). The CDR3 nucleotides read TGTGCCTGGAGTCCAGGGGGGACCCAAGAGACCCAGTACTTC. Amino acids: CAWSPGGTQETQYF.

This chain connects TRBV7-2 to TRBJ2-2, with unresolved D. Germline CDR1 SGHTA, CDR2 FQGNSA. V lost 3 bases, J lost 2 bases, and 10 bases lay in between. The CDR3 has 15 residues. CDR3 in DNA: TGTGCCAGCAGCTTCTCCACAGAAAACACCGGGGAGCTGTTTTTT. It translates to CASSFSTENTGELFF. Supplemented by reference TRBV7-2 and TRBJ2-2, the full variable domain reads GAGVSQSPSNKVTEKGKDVELRCDPISGHTALYWYRQSLGQGLEFLIYFQGNSAPDKSGLPSDRFSAERTGGSVSTLTIQRTQQEDSAVYLCASSFSTENTGELFFGEGSRLTVL.

This clone was detected only once. V and J are TRBV15 and TRBJ2-7, with 9 bases lining up with TRBD1. Trimming took 6 bases from V and 1 from J; bases not matched to a gene: 1. The CDR3 length is 13 residues. Germline V CDR1 and CDR2: LNHNV, YYDKDF (reference sequence). The CDR3 reads CATRGTGSYEQYF. DNA for the CDR3: TGTGCCACCAGGGGGACAGGGTCCTACGAGCAGTACTTC.

This chain connects TRBV2 to TRBJ2-2; D may be TRBD1 (5 bases). The V end lost 3 bases, the J end lost 4 bases, and 9 bases lay between the germline ends. CDR3 size: 14 residues. Per the germline V gene, CDR1 is SNHLY and CDR2 is FYNNEI. CDR3 in DNA: TGTGCCAGCAGTGAGGTTAGGGGCACCGGGGAGCTGTTTTTT. Protein sequence: CASSEVRGTGELFF. Based on the CDR3 plus reference TRBV2 and TRBJ2-2, the full variable domain is EPEVTQTPSHQVTQMGQEVILRCVPISNHLYFYWYRQILGQKVEFLVSFYNNEISEKSEIFDDQFSVERPDGSNFTLKIRSTKLEDSAMYFCASSEVRGTGELFFGEGSRLTVL.

The chain joins TRBV27 to TRBJ1-5; D not certain. Germline-derived CDR1 and CDR2 are MNHEY and SMNVEV (reference sequence). V was clipped by 5 bases and J by 0 bases, with 8 bases between them. The CDR3 spans 14 residues. The CDR3 reads CASSTVDSNQPQHF. The DNA for the CDR3 is TGTGCCAGCAGTACAGTTGATAGCAATCAGCCCCAGCATTTT.

As for this clone: Compared with germline, one end of the junction differs, possibly owing to a read error. V and J are TRBV30 and TRBJ2-7, with D possibly being TRBD1 (6 bases). The CDR3 loop spans 13 amino acids. Looked up from germline, CDR1 is GTSNPN and CDR2 is SVGIG (reference sequence). The CDR3 DNA reads as TGTGCCTGGAGTGTAGGAGACGCTACAGGGAACTCATTC. Its protein product is CAWSVGDATGNSF.

V usage is TRBV20-1 and J usage is TRBJ1-1; D not resolved. Germline CDR1 and CDR2: DFQATT and SNEGSKA (reference sequence). This CDR3 spans 11 amino acids. V lost 6 bases and J lost 2, with 7 bases in between. The CDR3 region has the DNA TGCAGTGCCACAAGAAACACTGAAGCTTTCTTT. Translated: CSATRNTEAFF.

A note on this clone: Other DNA sequences of this sample code for an identical CDR3. This chain connects TRBV28 to TRBJ1-2; 8 nucleotides line up with TRBD1. The CDR3 consists of 12 residues. Germline CDR1 is MDHEN and CDR2 is SYDVKM. The junction had 5 bases not matched to a gene; V was cut back by 6 bases and J by 8 bases. CDR3 DNA: TGTGCCAGCAGCCTACAGGGGGTAGGCTACACCTTC. It codes for CASSLQGVGYTF.

V gene TRBV5-1 combines with J gene TRBJ2-7, with 12 bases aligning to TRBD2. Germline V gives CDR1 SGHRS, CDR2 YFSETQ. Trimming removed 3 bases from V and 5 bases from J; junction bases left unmatched: 3. The CDR3 is 14 residues long. The CDR3 DNA is TGCGCCAGCAGCTACTGGACTAGCGGGGACGAGCAGTACTTC. Translated: CASSYWTSGDEQYF.

Points on this clone: Different DNA sequences within this sample yield the same CDR3. The CDR3 region is CASSSGTSGKETQYF. DNA for the CDR3: TGTGCCAGCAGTTCCGGGACTAGCGGCAAAGAGACCCAGTACTTC. V gene TRBV6-5 combines with J gene TRBJ2-5, with TRBD2 matching over 11 bases. Germline values: CDR1 MNHEY, CDR2 SVGAGI. The CDR3 has 15 residues. V was pared by 4 bases and J by 3 bases, with 4 bases of the junction left unmatched.

The chain joins TRBV19 to TRBJ1-5; 7 nucleotides match TRBD1. J was trimmed by 2 bases and V by 4 bases; bases with no gene match: 5. The germline CDR1 and CDR2 sequences are LNHDA and SQIVND (reference sequence). The CDR3 sequence is 15 residues long. The CDR3 loop reads CASSKNQGGNQPQHF. CDR3 in DNA: TGTGCCAGTAGTAAGAATCAGGGGGGCAATCAGCCCCAGCATTTT.

This clone was counted only a few times. This chain uses TRBV4-2 with TRBJ1-2; 7 bases align to TRBD1. The CDR3 is 14 residues long. V was pared by 9 bases and J by 2 bases, with 9 bases of the junction left unmatched. CDR1 is LGHNA and CDR2 is YNFKEQ in the germline V gene. CDR3 sequence (DNA): TGTGCCAGTTACCTGACAGGGACCAACTATGGCTACACCTTC. Its translation: CASYLTGTNYGYTF.

This sequence joins TRBV5-5 and TRBJ1-1; D may be TRBD1 (5 bases). V lost 1 base and J 0 bases, leaving 7 bases between the germline ends. The CDR3 loop spans 14 amino acids. Per the germline V gene, CDR1 is SGHKS and CDR2 is YYEKEE (reference sequence). The CDR3 DNA reads TGTGCCAGCAGCTTGCAGGGCATGAACACTGAAGCTTTCTTT. Translating it yields CASSLQGMNTEAFF.

The rearrangement joins TRBV7-3 to TRBJ1-1; tentatively, D is TRBD1 (6 bases). Trimming removed 5 bases at V and 0 bases at J, with 7 bases between. Germline V CDR1 and CDR2: SGHTA, FQGTGA. This CDR3 has 13 residues. DNA for the CDR3: TGTGCCAGCAGCCGGACAGTGAACACTGAAGCTTTCTTT. This gives the protein CASSRTVNTEAFF.

The chain has TRBV10-3 and TRBJ1-1; tentatively, D is TRBD1 (5 bases). Trimming cost V 7 bases and J 1 base, with 7 bases left between them. The CDR3 loop spans 12 amino acids. The V gene's germline CDR1 is ENHRY and CDR2 SYGVKD. DNA of the CDR3: TGTGCCATCAAGACAGCGAACACTGAAGCTTTCTTT. Amino acid sequence: CAIKTANTEAFF.

This chain joins TRBV19 and TRBJ1-5; 9 nucleotides line up with TRBD1. Germline CDR1 reads LNHDA; CDR2 reads SQIVND (reference sequence). The CDR3 runs to 16 residues. V dropped 3 bases and J dropped 5; count of bases not matched to a gene: 8. The CDR3 DNA is TGTGCCAGTAGTATTTCGGGACAGGGTCACGATCAGCCCCAGCATTTT. This codes for CASSISGQGHDQPQHF.

The chain combines TRBV19 with TRBJ1-1; perhaps TRBD1 as D (6 bases). The germline V and J ends were trimmed by 9 bases and 8 bases, with 10 bases remaining between them. The CDR3 sequence is 10 residues long. In germline, CDR1 is LNHDA, CDR2 SQIVND (reference sequence). CDR3 residues: CASLDREAFF. The CDR3 nucleotides are TGTGCCAGCCTGGACAGAGAAGCTTTCTTT.

This chain uses TRBV12-2 with TRBJ1-2. TRBV12-2 is reported as a pseudogene. The CDR3 has 13 amino acids. CDR3 amino acids: CASRLKTGEGYTF. The CDR3, as DNA: TGTGCAAGTCGCCTAAAGACGGGGGAGGGCTACACCTTC.

This chain connects TRBV7-9 to TRBJ2-1, with D perhaps matching TRBD2 (7 bases). The CDR3 totals 15 residues. V was cut by 1 base and J by 2 bases, with 9 bases left in between. Germline V gene data show CDR1 as SEHNR and CDR2 as FQNEAQ (reference sequence). CDR3 DNA: TGTGCCAGCAGCTTAGAGGGGGGGACCTACAATGAGCAGTTCTTC. This translates into CASSLEGGTYNEQFF.